A selection of T cell receptor beta chains follows, all from one sample in a study of shared clonotypes between healthy human individuals. Profiling relied on immunoSEQ multiplex PCR, and the TCRdb table lists in-frame clones only, not all of them. The data hold 300,000 to 400,000 clones, with roughly 91% observed a single time. Sequencing was carried out using memory CD8+ T cells sorted from blood. The receptors originated from a man between 18 and 35 years old in good health. Each CDR3 is given with its conserved first and last residue. D genes are given only for firm matches. Only some rows state a clone size, as once, few, many or a class for expanded clones.

TRBV19,.,.,TRBJ1-2,TGTGCCAGTAGTTTGGACCTCTCGGGCTATGGCTACACCTTC,CASSLDLSGYGYTF
TRBV19,.,.,TRBJ2-2,TGTGCCAGTAGTATTTATTCTGGCGGGGAGCTGTTTTTT,CASSIYSGGELFF
TRBV27,TRBD2,once,TRBJ2-7,TGTGCCAGCAGCTACGGGGGGTCCTACGAGCAGTACTTC,CASSYGGSYEQYF
TRBV7-9,TRBD1,.,TRBJ2-5,TGTGCCAGCAGCCAAATCGGAAGACAGGGGTTTTTGGGAGAGACCCAGTACTTC,CASSQIGRQGFLGETQYF
TRBV27,.,.,TRBJ2-7,TGTGCCAGCAGTTTTGGCTTAGCAGAATCCTACGAGCAGTACTTC,CASSFGLAESYEQYF
TRBV4-1,.,.,TRBJ2-7,TGCGCCAGCAGCCCCTTGGAGACACTCAACGAGCAGTACTTC,CASSPLETLNEQYF
TRBV6-1,.,.,TRBJ2-1,TGTGCCAGCGAGGGGGTCTCCTACAATGAGCAGTTCTTC,CASEGVSYNEQFF
TRBV7-8,TRBD1,many,TRBJ2-5,TGTGCCAGCAGCTTAGACAGGGGTGAGACCCAGTACTTC,CASSLDRGETQYF
TRBV28,.,.,TRBJ2-1,TGTGCCAGCAGTCGTAGCGGAAGCTCCTACAATGAGCAGTTCTTC,CASSRSGSSYNEQFF
TRBV13,.,.,TRBJ2-7,TGTGCCAGCAGCTTTCAGCGGCCTCAAACAGGCGAGCAGTACTTC,CASSFQRPQTGEQYF
TRBV7-9,TRBD2,medium-sized,TRBJ2-1,TGTGCCGGTTCCGCTCCCGGGACACGGACTAGCGGAGATCCCAATGAGCAGTTCTTC,CAGSAPGTRTSGDPNEQFF
TRBV6-5,TRBD1,.,TRBJ2-1,TGTGCCAGCAGTCCAGAGGGACAGGGGTACAATGAGCAGTTCTTC,CASSPEGQGYNEQFF
TRBV6-5,TRBD2,.,TRBJ2-2,TGTGCCAGCAGTTTCTCCACTAGCGGGGTCACCGGGGAGCTGTTTTTT,CASSFSTSGVTGELFF
TRBV13,.,many,TRBJ1-1,TGTGCCAGCAGCTTAGAAGGTGGCAGATCGGCCGAAGCTTTCTTT,CASSLEGGRSAEAFF
TRBV4-3,TRBD2,.,TRBJ2-7,TGCGCCAGCAGCCAAGAAATTAGCGGGAGTTTTTACGAGCAGTACTTC,CASSQEISGSFYEQYF
TRBV7-8,.,once,TRBJ2-5,TGTGCCAGCAGCTTAGCAGAGACCCAGTACTTC,CASSLAETQYF
TRBV5-4,TRBD2,.,TRBJ2-7,TGTGCCAGCAGCTACCGGACTAGCGAACACGAGCAGTACTTC,CASSYRTSEHEQYF
TRBV18,.,.,TRBJ1-2,TGTGCCAGCTCACCAATGGGCCAGGAGCAAAGACTCTATGGCTACACCTTC,CASSPMGQEQRLYGYTF
TRBV13,.,.,TRBJ2-7,TGTGCCAGCAGGGCTAGACCCTACGAGCAGTACTTC,CASRARPYEQYF
TRBV7-9,TRBD2,.,TRBJ2-2,TGTGCCAGCAGCTCCATTAGCGGGGGGAACACCGGGGAGCTGTTTTTT,CASSSISGGNTGELFF
TRBV19,TRBD1,once,TRBJ1-1,TGTGCCAGTAGTTGGACAGGGGGCCAGAACACTGAAGCTTTCTTT,CASSWTGGQNTEAFF
TRBV7-9,.,.,TRBJ2-7,TGTGCCAGCAGCTTAGAAGGGGCAGAATACTACGAGCAGTACTTC,CASSLEGAEYYEQYF
TRBV6-1,.,.,TRBJ2-5,TGTGCCAGCTATTGGGACACGCGACAAGAGACCCAGTACTTC,CASYWDTRQETQYF
TRBV28,.,.,TRBJ1-3,TGTGCCAGCAGTAGTCCAGGGAGCTCTGGAAACACCATATATTTT,CASSSPGSSGNTIYF
TRBV9,.,.,TRBJ2-1,TGTGCCAGCAGCGTAGGTTGGGTTCAGAATGAGCAGTTCTTC,CASSVGWVQNEQFF
TRBV2,.,few,TRBJ1-2,TGTGCCAGCAGCTCTCGACAGCTCCATAACTATGGCTACACCTTC,CASSSRQLHNYGYTF
TRBV30,TRBD1,once,TRBJ1-4,TGTGCCTGGAGTCCCCTTACGGGGACAGGGGGCATCACTAATGAAAAACTGTTTTTT,CAWSPLTGTGGITNEKLFF
TRBV6-1,.,.,TRBJ1-5,TGTGCCAGCAGTGAAATTAGGAGTCACGTTAGCAATCAGCCCCAGCATTTT,CASSEIRSHVSNQPQHF
TRBV30,TRBD1,.,TRBJ1-2,TGTGCCTGGGGGACAGAGAATGAGGGGACTATTGGCTACACCTTC,CAWGTENEGTIGYTF
TRBV27,TRBD1,.,TRBJ2-7,TGTGCCAGCAGTAATGCCCGGGACAGGAGGAACGAGCAGTACTTC,CASSNARDRRNEQYF
TRBV2,TRBD1,once,TRBJ1-6,TGTGCCAGCAGTGAAGCCCCGACAGGGAAGGGTTCACCCCTCCACTTT,CASSEAPTGKGSPLHF
TRBV11-2,.,.,TRBJ2-7,TGTGCCAGCAGCCCGCGGGGGCCCTACGAGCAGTACTTC,CASSPRGPYEQYF
TRBV5-5,TRBD1,.,TRBJ1-1,TGTGCCAGCAGCTTGGCGTCAGGGGGCCTTTGGATGAACACTGAAGCTTTCTTT,CASSLASGGLWMNTEAFF
TRBV6-1,.,.,TRBJ1-2,TGTGCCAGCAGTGAGGACAGCTACATCACACTTCCCCCCTCCTTC,CASSEDSYITLPPSF
TRBV6-5,.,.,TRBJ2-1,TGTGCCAGCCGGCAGGGGTACAATGAGCAGTTCTTC,CASRQGYNEQFF
TRBV2,.,.,TRBJ2-7,TGTGCCAGTTCGACAGTAGTCTACGAGCAGTACTTC,CASSTVVYEQYF
TRBV16,TRBD1,.,TRBJ1-6,TGTGCCAGCAGCCGGGACAGATATAATTCACCCCTCCACTTT,CASSRDRYNSPLHF
TRBV6-1,.,.,TRBJ1-5,TGTGCCAGCAGTGATTTGGGGTATAGCAATCAGCCCCAGCATTTT,CASSDLGYSNQPQHF
TRBV2,.,.,TRBJ2-3,TGTGCCAGCAGTGAAGGCTTTGCAGATACGCAGTATTTT,CASSEGFADTQYF
TRBV7-2,TRBD2,.,TRBJ2-1,TGTGCCAGCAGCTTAGAACTAGCGGCGATTAGCTCCTACAATGAGCAGTTCTTC,CASSLELAAISSYNEQFF
TRBV10-3,.,.,TRBJ2-7,TGTGCCATCAGTGTGTCAGGGTCCTACGAGCAGTACTTC,CAISVSGSYEQYF
TRBV7-9,.,.,TRBJ2-1,TGTGCCAGCAGCCCGCTAGGAATGGGCTACAATGAGCAGTTCTTC,CASSPLGMGYNEQFF
TRBV19,.,.,TRBJ1-1,TGTGCCAGTAGTTTAGGCCCGGACACTGAAGCTTTCTTT,CASSLGPDTEAFF
TRBV12-2,.,.,TRBJ2-3,TGTGCAAGTCGCTTAGAGGGGCAGCCGTTGGGGACAGATACGCAGTATTTT,CASRLEGQPLGTDTQYF
TRBV7-9,.,.,TRBJ2-5,TGTGCCAGCAGCTCTCCCTCGGGGCCCGAGGAGACCCAGTACTTC,CASSSPSGPEETQYF
TRBV27,.,once,TRBJ1-1,TGTGCCAGCAGTTTAAGGCGGGACGGGAACACTGAAGCTTTCTTT,CASSLRRDGNTEAFF
TRBV16,.,.,TRBJ1-2,TGTGCCAGCAGCCAATCGGGGACCTATGGCTACACCTTC,CASSQSGTYGYTF
TRBV29-1,.,.,TRBJ2-1,TGCAGCGTTGATTCCCGGGGGCGGATCTACAATGAGCAGTTCTTC,CSVDSRGRIYNEQFF